This TCR beta chain was sequenced in a study of cytomegalovirus exposure and HLA in healthy donors. To note about this clone: Its matching antigen is unknown.

Trimming took 8 bases from V and 4 from J, leaving 12 bases between them. Germline CDR1 and CDR2: SGHNT and YENEEA. The CDR3 totals 13 residues. Both 60 Vbeta primers and 13 Jbeta primers went into the PCR. The assay was immunoSEQ multiplex PCR, and TCRdb's table has in-frame clones only and misses some. The sample includes about 150,000 clones, approximately 79% of them seen just once. Overall study findings and caveats: HLA allele associations emerged for roughly 17,000 TCR beta sequences in a later analysis, at 0.05 false discovery rate. Later analysis found that TCR beta chains associated with HLA were more clonally expanded than other, equally common chains. Donors were assumed by presence/absence analyses to have roughly uniform sequencing depth.

Each donor was healthy, and each was a bone marrow donor. The chain carries TRBV11-3 and TRBJ2-1; possibly TRBD1 for D (6 bases). The clonotype was recovered from a woman aged 45 to 65 in good health and CMV-seropositive. Sample: PBMCs. CDR3 DNA sequence: TGTGCCAGCGGGGCAGGGGAGTACAATGAGCAGTTCTTC. Translation: CASGAGEYNEQFF.